This T cell receptor (beta chain) was recovered during a study of T cell responses to AZD1222 COVID-19 vaccine. This clone came up once. Its antigen is unknown. Profiling relied on immunoSEQ multiplex PCR, and the TCRdb table lists in-frame clones only, not all of them. Of 130,000 or so clones in the sample, 85% to 95% were seen once. Trimming cost V 7 bases and J 10 bases, with 8 bases left between them. Germline V gene sequence: CDR1 MNHEY, CDR2 SMNVEV (reference sequence). There are 10 residues in the CDR3. Broader study findings: The repertoires were collected only after the peak T cell response. In a largely white British group with more females than males, clonal diversity was possibly underestimated.

The clonotype was recovered from an adult in good health. This chain links TRBV27 with TRBJ2-1; the D is unclear. The starting material was peripheral blood, obtained on day 0 of AZD1222 vaccination. The CDR3 sequence: CASMGREQFF. The CDR3 DNA follows: TGTGCCAGCATGGGCAGAGAGCAGTTCTTC.